This entry describes one T cell receptor (beta chain). The CDR3 has 15 residues. Trimming left V 3 bases short and J 9 bases short, with 15 bases between. CDR1 MNHNS and CDR2 SASEGT come from the germline V gene. The data belong to a study of blood T cell repertoires in COVID-19. Study-wide background: T cells, B-cell-depleted T cells, or PBMCs provided the cDNA or gDNA that served as material.

The repertoire was sequenced with immunoSEQ multiplex PCR; TCRdb's copy has only in-frame clones and lacks some. Of around 57,000 clones in the sample, roughly 80% are singletons; the top ten hold approximately 20%. The chain has TRBV6-1 and TRBJ1-6; D is unresolved. Input material: peripheral blood. The source of this sequence is an older woman with acute or convalescent COVID-19. CDR3 region: CASSEDLEPGSPLHF. The CDR3 nucleotides are TGTGCCAGCAGTGAGGATTTGGAGCCGGGTTCACCCCTCCACTTT.